A selection of T cell receptor beta chains follows, all from one sample in a study of cytomegalovirus exposure and HLA in healthy donors. The data were produced by immunoSEQ multiplex PCR, yet TCRdb's version contains in-frame clones alone and is incomplete. The repertoire holds around 25,000 clones, more than 70% seen once, with about 4.5% in the top ten. Sequencing was carried out using PBMCs. The receptors here all came from a male donor in good health and CMV-seronegative. CDR3s include the opening cysteine and the closing phenylalanine or tryptophan. D genes are given only for firm matches. Size is stated for part of the rows, as once, few or many counts, or as a class when the clone is expanded.

clone_size	j_call	v_call	d_call	cdr3_aa	cdr3_nt
few	TRBJ2-7	TRBV6-4	TRBD2	CASSPSGEGEQYF	TGTGCCAGCAGCCCTAGCGGGGAGGGCGAGCAGTACTTC
NA	TRBJ2-1	TRBV5-1	TRBD2	CASRLLAGKYNEQFF	TGCGCCAGCAGACTCCTAGCGGGGAAATACAATGAGCAGTTCTTC
NA	TRBJ2-7	TRBV9	NA	CASSRSTAENQDEQYF	TGTGCCAGCAGCCGTTCCACAGCCGAGAACCAAGACGAGCAGTACTTC
NA	TRBJ2-3	TRBV7-3	NA	CASSLRANLGDTQYF	TGTGCCAGCAGCTTAAGGGCTAATCTTGGAGATACGCAGTATTTT
NA	TRBJ1-4	TRBV30	NA	CAWSVGVGPCDNEKLFF	TGTGCCTGGAGTGTAGGTGTGGGGCCCTGTGATAATGAAAAACTGTTTTTT
NA	TRBJ1-6	TRBV30	NA	CAWSGGSNSPLHF	TGTGCCTGGAGTGGAGGGTCTAATTCACCCCTCCACTTT
once	TRBJ2-1	TRBV4-2	NA	CASSRERGSNEQFF	TGTGCCAGCAGCCGCGAAAGGGGGTCCAATGAGCAGTTCTTC
NA	TRBJ1-6	TRBV21-1	NA	CASSNNQGGDNSPLHF	TGTGCCAGCAGCAATAATCAGGGGGGAGATAATTCACCCCTCCACTTT
few	TRBJ1-1	TRBV7-2	NA	CASSGENRVLGGEAFF	TGTGCCAGCAGCGGAGAAAACAGGGTTTTAGGCGGTGAAGCTTTCTTT
NA	TRBJ2-7	TRBV23-1	NA	CASSQIPFDRFETYEQYF	TGCGCCAGCAGTCAAATCCCCTTCGACAGGTTTGAGACCTACGAGCAGTACTTC
few	TRBJ2-7	TRBV7-9	NA	CSSSSQTGKQYF	TGTTCCAGCAGCTCGCAGACGGGAAAGCAGTACTTC
NA	TRBJ2-5	TRBV2	TRBD2	CASTPGLAAQETQYF	TGTGCCAGCACCCCGGGACTAGCGGCCCAAGAGACCCAGTACTTC
NA	TRBJ2-1	TRBV18	TRBD1	CASSRPGQGGNEQFF	TGTGCCAGCTCACGGCCGGGACAGGGAGGCAATGAGCAGTTCTTC
NA	TRBJ2-5	TRBV5-4	NA	CASSLGGLQETQYF	TGTGCCAGCAGCTTGGGAGGGCTCCAAGAGACCCAGTACTTC
NA	TRBJ1-6	TRBV19	TRBD1	CASRRDRSDSPLHF	TGTGCCAGTAGACGGGACAGGAGTGATTCACCCCTCCACTTT
NA	TRBJ2-5	TRBV5-1	NA	CASSGQGPETQYF	TGCGCCAGCAGCGGACAAGGTCCAGAGACCCAGTACTTC
NA	TRBJ2-5	TRBV7-9	NA	CSSSPQGETQYF	TGTTCCAGCAGCCCTCAGGGTGAGACCCAGTACTTC
NA	TRBJ2-7	TRBV19	TRBD1	CASSTPGQGEQYF	TGTGCCAGTAGTACCCCTGGACAGGGCGAGCAGTACTTC
NA	TRBJ2-2	TRBV7-3	TRBD2	CASSSRGGGGTGELFF	TGTGCCAGCAGCTCACGGGGCGGGGGAGGAACCGGGGAGCTGTTTTTT
NA	TRBJ2-2	TRBV4-1	TRBD2	CASSQEPLRLAGELFF	TGCGCCAGCAGCCAAGAACCCTTAAGACTAGCAGGAGAGCTGTTTTTT
NA	TRBJ2-1	TRBV6-5	NA	CASSKAGSYNEQFF	TGTGCCAGCAGCAAAGCGGGCTCCTACAATGAGCAGTTCTTC
few	TRBJ2-7	TRBV21-1	NA	CASSRGQGSLYEQYF	TGTGCCAGCAGCAGAGGACAGGGGAGCCTCTACGAGCAGTACTTC
NA	TRBJ2-7	TRBV28	TRBD1	CASSRTGGWKYEQYF	TGTGCCAGCAGCCGTACAGGGGGCTGGAAGTACGAGCAGTACTTC
few	TRBJ1-4	TRBV6-1	TRBD1	CASSEGTGGNEKLFF	TGTGCCAGCAGTGAAGGGACAGGGGGCAATGAAAAACTGTTTTTT
NA	TRBJ2-3	TRBV10-3	TRBD2	CAISDPGTSDRDTQYF	TGTGCCATCAGTGACCCCGGGACTAGTGACAGGGATACGCAGTATTTT
NA	TRBJ1-5	TRBV2	TRBD1	CASREGDRGNQPQHF	TGTGCCAGCAGGGAGGGGGACAGGGGCAATCAGCCCCAGCATTTT
few	TRBJ1-3	TRBV7-2	TRBD1	CASSISTGSYGNTIYF	TGTGCCAGCAGCATATCGACAGGGTCTTACGGAAACACCATATATTTT
NA	TRBJ1-5	TRBV28	NA	CASSLAGQPQHF	TGTGCCAGCAGTTTAGCGGGTCAGCCCCAGCATTTT
NA	TRBJ2-7	TRBV18	NA	CASSPRTDSYEQYF	TGTGCCAGCTCACCGCGGACAGACTCCTACGAGCAGTACTTC
NA	TRBJ1-1	TRBV7-9	NA	CASSAQPSGGAFF	TGTGCCAGCAGCGCCCAGCCCTCTGGGGGCGCTTTCTTT
NA	TRBJ2-7	TRBV19	NA	CASSIIAGYEQYF	TGTGCCAGTAGTATTATAGCCGGGTACGAGCAGTACTTC
few	TRBJ2-6	TRBV4-3	TRBD1	CASSQAGTGAGANVLTF	TGCGCCAGCAGCCAAGCGGGGACAGGCGCTGGGGCCAACGTCCTGACTTTC
NA	TRBJ2-5	TRBV7-2	TRBD1	CASSYPGQGMETQYF	TGTGCCAGCAGCTACCCGGGACAGGGGATGGAGACCCAGTACTTC
few	TRBJ2-5	TRBV4-3	TRBD2	CASSQQRGDQETQYF	TGCGCCAGCAGCCAACAGCGGGGGGATCAAGAGACCCAGTACTTC
NA	TRBJ2-7	TRBV18	NA	CASSPLGQGLNEQYF	TGTGCCAGCTCACCACTAGGGCAGGGGCTCAACGAGCAGTACTTC
NA	TRBJ2-3	TRBV7-8	TRBD1	CASSRWDSRATDTQYF	TGTGCCAGCAGCCGCTGGGACAGCCGAGCCACAGATACGCAGTATTTT
NA	TRBJ2-1	TRBV5-1	TRBD1	CASSDGQGYRDEQFF	TGCGCCAGCAGCGACGGACAGGGGTATCGTGATGAGCAGTTCTTC
NA	TRBJ2-1	TRBV7-9	NA	CASSLGSRDSEQFF	TGTGCCAGCAGCTTAGGCTCGCGGGACAGTGAGCAGTTCTTC
NA	TRBJ1-4	TRBV5-1	NA	CASSVRPWAEKEKLFF	TGCGCCAGCAGCGTACGCCCCTGGGCAGAAAAAGAAAAACTGTTTTTT
few	TRBJ1-2	TRBV7-9	TRBD1	CASSDRDRGEIGYTF	TGTGCCAGCAGCGACCGGGACAGGGGAGAGATTGGCTACACCTTC
few	TRBJ2-1	TRBV18	NA	CASSPRTQGSGQFF	TGTGCCAGCTCACCCCGTACCCAGGGCTCCGGGCAGTTCTTC
NA	TRBJ2-6	TRBV15	TRBD2	CATSIVGSGGTSGANVLTF	TGTGCCACCAGCATAGTCGGTAGCGGGGGGACCTCTGGGGCCAACGTCCTGACTTTC
once	TRBJ1-6	TRBV7-8	NA	CASSGQGGDNSPLHF	TGTGCCAGCTCTGGGCAGGGAGGGGATAATTCCCCCCTCCACTTT
NA	TRBJ2-7	TRBV7-2	TRBD2	CASSPPGLAAFEQYF	TGTGCCAGCAGCCCGCCGGGACTAGCTGCCTTCGAGCAGTACTTC
few	TRBJ1-4	TRBV4-3	NA	CASSQTGGANEKLFF	TGCGCCAGCAGCCAAACAGGAGGGGCTAATGAAAAACTGTTTTTT